Shown below are 17 T cell receptor beta chains from a single sample sequenced in a study of blood T cell repertoires in COVID-19. Clones were read by immunoSEQ multiplex PCR, and TCRdb kept only the in-frame ones, dropping some. The sample consists of around 76,000 clones, about 89% of them appearing once. Sequenced: peripheral blood. Source of these receptors: a man in his 60s with acute or convalescent COVID-19.

The rearrangement uses TRBV19 and TRBJ2-7, with D possibly matching TRBD1 (6 bases). There are 14 residues in the CDR3. CDR1 is LNHDA and CDR2 is SQIVND in the germline V gene (reference sequence). V was trimmed by 3 bases and J by 6 bases, leaving 15 bases between them. CDR3 sequence: CASSISTTGSEQYF. The DNA for the CDR3 is TGTGCCAGTAGTATCTCCACCACAGGGAGCGAGCAGTACTTC.

CDR3 bases: TGTGCCAGTCAGACGGGGGATCAGCCCCAGCATTTT. It translates to CASQTGDQPQHF. The V and J genes are TRBV7-9 and TRBJ1-5; possible D gene TRBD1, 5 bases. Germline lookup yields CDR1 SEHNR and CDR2 FQNEAQ (reference sequence). The length of the CDR3 is 12 residues. Trimming stripped 9 bases from V and 5 bases from J, with 11 bases between.

This sequence joins TRBV27 and TRBJ1-1, with a weak D call TRBD1 (6 bases). This CDR3 has 16 amino acids. Germline CDR1 is MNHEY and CDR2 is SMNVEV (reference sequence). Trimming took off 9 bases at V and 2 bases at J, with 22 bases between the two ends. CDR3 sequence (DNA): TGTGCCAGTATGAGACAGGACCTCGGGCCTAACACTGAAGCTTTCTTT. As protein: CASMRQDLGPNTEAFF.

The table lists this clone with a count of one. The J gene is TRBJ2-5, the V gene TRBV29-1, with 15 bases that match TRBD2. The V segment lost 7 bases and the J segment 2 bases; nucleotides outside the gene matches: 5. The germline V gene has CDR1 SQVTM and CDR2 ANQGSEA. CDR3 length: 15 amino acids. The CDR3 nucleotides are TGCAGCGGGGGACTAGCGGGAGGCATACAAGAGACCCAGTACTTC. Translated, it gives CSGGLAGGIQETQYF.

The chain joins TRBV28 to TRBJ2-3; TRBD2 matches 7 bases. CDR3 length: 16 residues. The junction had 9 bases not matched to a gene; V was cut back by 5 bases and J by 1 base. The germline gives CDR1 MDHEN, CDR2 SYDVKM. CDR3 nucleotides: TGTGCCAGCAGTGCCCTCAAGCGGGGAGGCACAGATACGCAGTATTTT. Its translation: CASSALKRGGTDTQYF.

This clone was detected a few times. The chain joins TRBV29-1 to TRBJ1-5, with D maybe TRBD1 (5 bases). CDR1 is SQVTM, CDR2 ANQGSEA, per germline. V lost 5 bases, J lost 2 bases, and 10 bases lay in between. The CDR3 sequence is 13 residues long. CDR3: CSVRGWGNQPQHF. DNA for the CDR3: TGCAGCGTTAGGGGCTGGGGCAATCAGCCCCAGCATTTT. Together with reference TRBV29-1 and TRBJ1-5, the CDR3 gives the full variable domain: SAVISQKPSRDICQRGTSLTIQCQVDSQVTMMFWYRQQPGQSLTLIATANQGSEATYESGFVIDKFPISRPNLTFSTLTVSNMSPEDSSIYLCSVRGWGNQPQHFGDGTRLSIL.

The rearrangement joins TRBV2 to TRBJ1-5; weak D call: TRBD1 (6 bases). The V gene lost 6 bases and the J gene lost 0 bases, with 15 bases spanning the gap. The length of the CDR3 is 16 residues. Per germline, CDR1 SNHLY and CDR2 FYNNEI. The DNA of the CDR3 is TGTGCCAGCAGATTAAGGACAGTTAATAGCAATCAGCCCCAGCATTTT. This gives the protein CASRLRTVNSNQPQHF.

The V and J genes are TRBV11-1 and TRBJ2-5, with 10 bases aligning to TRBD1. Trimming removed 3 bases from V and 2 bases from J; junction bases left unmatched: 6. Germline V CDR1 and CDR2: SGHAT, FQDESV (reference sequence). The CDR3 covers 16 residues. In nucleotides, the CDR3 is TGTGCCAGCAGCTTGGGGGACAGGGGACCTCAAGAGACCCAGTACTTC. It encodes CASSLGDRGPQETQYF.

The J gene is TRBJ2-7, the V gene TRBV2; no definite D call. This CDR3 is 14 amino acids long. CDR1 is SNHLY, CDR2 FYNNEI, per germline. V gave up 6 bases and J gave up 2 bases, with 14 bases separating them. The CDR3 reads CASREEPIPYEQYF. In DNA form, the CDR3 reads TGTGCCAGCAGAGAGGAGCCGATCCCCTACGAGCAGTACTTC.

The rearrangement links TRBV10-3 to TRBJ1-3; D unclear. The V end lost 7 bases, the J end lost 0 bases, and 10 bases lay between the germline ends. Germline CDR1 ENHRY, CDR2 SYGVKD. The CDR3 loop spans 14 amino acids. The CDR3 reads CAINHAISGNTIYF. In DNA, the CDR3 is TGTGCCATCAATCACGCTATCTCTGGAAACACCATATATTTT.

The rearrangement links TRBV12-3 or TRBV12-4 to TRBJ1-1, with D unclear. Trimming removed 6 bases at V and 1 base at J, with 9 bases between. The CDR3 is made up of 13 amino acids. The CDR3 nucleotides read TGTGCCAGCAGATCCACGGGGAACACTGAAGCTTTCTTT. This sequence encodes CASRSTGNTEAFF.

This clone was seen more than once but under ten times. The chain joins TRBV18 to TRBJ1-2; D is perhaps TRBD1 (5 bases). This CDR3 has 15 amino acids. Germline V lookup: CDR1 KGHSH, CDR2 LQKENI. The V and J ends lost 2 bases and 0 bases respectively, with 10 bases between them. The CDR3 DNA reads as TGTGCCAGCTCACCAACCGACAGCGCTAACTATGGCTACACCTTC. Residues: CASSPTDSANYGYTF.

This clone has a single count. V is TRBV7-3 and J is TRBJ1-1; D is perhaps TRBD1 (6 bases). CDR3 length equals 14 residues. V dropped 4 bases and J dropped 4 bases, with 13 bases sitting between them. The germline V gene has CDR1 SGHTA and CDR2 FQGTGA. DNA of the CDR3: TGTGCCAGCAGCTCAAACTCAGGGGTCACTGAAGCTTTCTTT. Its protein is CASSSNSGVTEAFF.

The J gene is TRBJ2-5, the V gene TRBV5-6, with TRBD2 matching 11 bases. The CDR3 is 15 residues long. CDR1 is SGHDT, CDR2 YYEEEE, per germline. The ends lost 1 base at V and 3 bases at J; junction bases unmatched: 2. As DNA, the CDR3 is TGTGCCAGCAGCTTGCTTAGCGGGAGGGAAGAGACCCAGTACTTC. Amino acid sequence: CASSLLSGREETQYF.

The J gene is TRBJ2-3, the V gene TRBV7-9; 11 bases align to TRBD2. This CDR3 has 15 amino acids. Per the germline V gene, CDR1 is SEHNR and CDR2 is FQNEAQ (reference sequence). V lost 1 base to trimming and J lost 6 bases; unmatched junction nucleotides: 3. This CDR3 reads CASSLVSGRADTQYF. CDR3 coding DNA: TGTGCCAGCAGCTTAGTTAGCGGGAGGGCGGATACGCAGTATTTT.

This chain joins TRBV6-5 and TRBJ1-5; perhaps TRBD1 as D (6 bases). V was pared by 6 bases and J by 5 bases, with 11 bases between. The CDR3 is made up of 13 amino acids. Germline loops: CDR1 MNHEY, CDR2 SVGAGI. DNA of the CDR3: TGTGCCAGCAGGATCTCAGGGGATCAGCCCCAGCATTTT. This sequence encodes CASRISGDQPQHF.

V gene TRBV27 combines with J gene TRBJ1-4; tentatively, D is TRBD1 (5 bases). The V end lost 5 bases, the J end lost 3 bases, and 16 bases lay between the germline ends. CDR1 is MNHEY and CDR2 is SMNVEV in the germline V gene (reference sequence). The CDR3 covers 16 residues. The CDR3 nucleotides read TGTGCCAGCAGTCCCCTTGGGGGGACGCCTAATGAAAAACTGTTTTTT. This translates into CASSPLGGTPNEKLFF. Combining the CDR3 with reference TRBV27 and TRBJ1-4 gives the whole variable domain EAQVTQNPRYLITVTGKKLTVTCSQNMNHEYMSWYRQDPGLGLRQIYYSMNVEVTDKGDVPEGYKVSRKEKRNFPLILESPSPNQTSLYFCASSPLGGTPNEKLFFGSGTQLSVL.